The entry that follows covers one T cell receptor beta chain sequence. What it binds is not known. V was cut by 0 bases and J by 3 bases, with 11 bases left in between. Germline V gene lookup returns CDR1 SQVTM and CDR2 ANQGSEA. The CDR3 is made up of 15 amino acids. Isolation per sample recovered at least 6 million PBMCs. These data belong to a study of blood T cells in healthy people across ages. Study-wide context: When template switching was applied, about one barcoded beta molecule was captured per two T cells. Study-wide results and limits: Per million T cells, TCR beta diversity dropped roughly linearly as age increased.

Primers used in a second PCR of about 6 to 11 cycles were a sample-barcoded 5' primer and a J-beta primer mix. The yield of each sample was at least 2.5 million CDR3-containing paired-end reads. TCRdb re-derived calls from the 5' RACE reads in MiXCR, one entry per CDR3 protein. Of almost 800,000 distinct CDR3 sequences listed, 55% to 70% are singletons. Material: blood. The chain links TRBV29-1 to TRBJ1-4; no clear D gene. The origin of this receptor is a man between 25 and 39 years old in good health. The CDR3 DNA reads as TGCAGCGTTGAAGATCGGTCGGAACCTAATGAAAAACTGTTTTTT. As protein: CSVEDRSEPNEKLFF.